The 9 T cell receptor beta chains below come from one sample, sequenced in a study of blood T cells in healthy people across ages. The authors ran a second PCR of 7 to 11 cycles using a sample-barcoded 5' primer and a J-beta primer mix. A single record per CDR3 protein comes from TCRdb applying MiXCR to the 5' RACE reads. This sample yields around 650,000 distinct CDR3 sequences, of which approximately 40% are seen a single time; around 30% belongs to the top ten. Sequenced input: blood. The receptor set was obtained from a man older than 75 in good health.

The rearrangement uses TRBV9 and TRBJ2-1; D not resolved. This CDR3 is 14 amino acids long. In germline, CDR1 is SGDLS, CDR2 YYNGEE. V was clipped by 0 bases and J by 4 bases, with 8 bases between them. CDR3 residues: CASSVETDYNEQFF. DNA for the CDR3: TGTGCCAGCAGCGTAGAAACAGATTACAATGAGCAGTTCTTC.

V is TRBV5-1 and J is TRBJ2-3; TRBD2 matches at 10 bases. CDR1 and CDR2 from the germline V gene are SGHRS and YFSETQ. The CDR3 covers 14 residues. J lost 10 bases, V lost 0 bases, and 5 bases had no gene match. CDR3 in amino acids: CASSLEPSGGPQYF. CDR3 DNA sequence: TGCGCCAGCAGCTTGGAGCCTAGCGGGGGCCCGCAGTATTTT. Using reference TRBV5-1 and TRBJ2-3 for the parts outside the CDR3, the full variable domain is KAGVTQTPRYLIKTRGQQVTLSCSPISGHRSVSWYQQTPGQGLQFLFEYFSETQRNKGNFPGRFSGRQFSNSRSEMNVSTLELGDSALYLCASSLEPSGGPQYFGPGTRLTVL.

This clonotype has a count of ten or more. The V and J genes are TRBV5-1 and TRBJ2-5; TRBD1 matches 7 bases. Trimming at V came to 4 bases and at J to 0 bases, leaving 6 bases not matched to a gene. Germline V lookup: CDR1 SGHRS, CDR2 YFSETQ. CDR3 length: 15 residues. The chain's CDR3 is CASSATGEHQETQYF. The CDR3 DNA reads as TGCGCCAGCAGCGCTACAGGGGAACACCAAGAGACCCAGTACTTC.

The chain recombines TRBV6-6 with TRBJ1-2; 12 bases fit TRBD1. Trimming at V came to 6 bases and at J to 2 bases, leaving 10 bases not matched to a gene. This CDR3 spans 17 amino acids. Germline CDR1 is MNHNY and CDR2 is SVGAGI (reference sequence). The CDR3 bases are TGTGCCAGCAGCCCCGGGACAGGGGGCCCTTTCAACTATGGCTACACCTTC. Amino acid sequence: CASSPGTGGPFNYGYTF.

This clonotype was picked up a small number of times. J is TRBJ2-3 and V is TRBV9; a weak D match, TRBD2 (6 bases). The CDR3 length is 16 residues. The V gene's germline CDR1 is SGDLS and CDR2 YYNGEE. Trimming shortened V by 3 bases and J by 2 bases, and 16 bases separated the two germline ends. The CDR3 bases are TGTGCCAGCAGCGCCGGTCAAGCGGGCAACACAGATACGCAGTATTTT. It specifies CASSAGQAGNTDTQYF.

A word on this clonotype: A much larger clone lies one base from this, so it may be a read error. The chain recombines TRBV7-9 with TRBJ2-5, with D maybe TRBD1 (6 bases). There are 16 residues in the CDR3. The V gene lost 2 bases and the J gene lost 4 bases, with 17 bases spanning the gap. Germline V gene sequence: CDR1 SEHNR, CDR2 FQNEAQ (reference sequence). CDR3 in amino acids: CASSLTGNRDRETQYF. Here the CDR3 DNA reads TGTGCCAGCAGCTTAACCGGGAACAGGGACCGAGAGACCCAGTACTTC.

This clonotype has a handful of counts. This CDR3 reads CASSPPVGGRADTQYF. As DNA, the CDR3 is TGTGCCAGCAGTCCCCCCGTCGGGGGGAGGGCGGATACGCAGTATTTT. The rearrangement joins TRBV28 to TRBJ2-3; TRBD2 agrees at 7 bases. Germline assignment: CDR1 MDHEN and CDR2 SYDVKM. Trimming removed 5 bases from V and 6 bases from J; junction bases left unmatched: 14. This CDR3 region has 16 residues.

The chain is built from TRBV6-6 and TRBJ1-2, with 10 bases matching TRBD1. The germline gives CDR1 MNHNY, CDR2 SVGAGI (reference sequence). The CDR3 is 15 residues long. Germline trimming cut 7 bases from V and 4 bases from J; bases unmatched to any gene: 9. CDR3 in DNA: TGTGCCAGCACCCACGGGACAGGGGAAAGCTATGGCTACACCTTC. This encodes CASTHGTGESYGYTF.

This clonotype was detected once. This rearrangement joins TRBV20-1 to TRBJ1-2; D is ambiguous. V lost 5 bases and J lost 4, with 11 bases in between. The CDR3 is 12 residues long. Germline lookup yields CDR1 DFQATT and CDR2 SNEGSKA (reference sequence). The CDR3 spells CSALLRGYGYTF. CDR3 nucleotides: TGCAGTGCTCTACTCAGAGGCTATGGCTACACCTTC.